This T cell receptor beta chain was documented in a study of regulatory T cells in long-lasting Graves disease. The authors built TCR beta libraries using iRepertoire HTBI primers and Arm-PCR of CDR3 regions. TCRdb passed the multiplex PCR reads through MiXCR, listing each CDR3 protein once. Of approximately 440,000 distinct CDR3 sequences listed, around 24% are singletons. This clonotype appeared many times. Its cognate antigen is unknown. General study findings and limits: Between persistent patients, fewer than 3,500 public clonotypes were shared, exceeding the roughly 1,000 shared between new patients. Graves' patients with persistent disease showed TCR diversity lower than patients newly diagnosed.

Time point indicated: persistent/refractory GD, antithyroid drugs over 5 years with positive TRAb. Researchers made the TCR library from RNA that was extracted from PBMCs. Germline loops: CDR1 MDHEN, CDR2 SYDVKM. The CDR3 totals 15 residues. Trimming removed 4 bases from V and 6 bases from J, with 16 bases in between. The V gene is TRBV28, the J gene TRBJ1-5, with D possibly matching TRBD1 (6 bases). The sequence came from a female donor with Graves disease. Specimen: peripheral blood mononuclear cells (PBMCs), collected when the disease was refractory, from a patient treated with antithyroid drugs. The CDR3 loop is CASSSVGGRLQPQHF. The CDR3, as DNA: TGTGCCAGCAGTTCGGTTGGGGGGCGACTTCAGCCCCAGCATTTT.